This TCR beta chain originates from a study of T-cell memory formation after mild COVID-19. The overall study: In these data, TCR clusters were largely donor specific.

Constant-segment primers served in 5'RACE that generated TCR alpha and TCR beta cDNA libraries bearing sample barcodes and UMIs. MiXCR, applied by TCRdb to the 5' RACE reads, yields one record per CDR3 protein. The data hold about 290,000 distinct CDR3 sequences, with about a sixth observed a single time. To note about this clonotype: Its antigen is unknown.

Study results and caveats: Day 37-peaking second-wave clones had unconfirmed SARS-CoV-2 specificity. Pre-infection memory contained some responding clones, which suggested that cross-reactive memory had joined.

The clonotype comes from a man aged 18 to 29 who had mild COVID-19 (a few samples of this study predate the infection). Cell type and time point are not known. Sequencing was done on a sample of PBMCs or a T cell subset sorted from them (not recorded which).

The CDR3: CASSLGSLPQETQYF. In DNA, the CDR3 is TGTGCCAGCAGTTTAGGCTCCCTCCCCCAAGAGACCCAGTACTTC. The chain has TRBV12-3 or TRBV12-4 and TRBJ2-5; no definite D call. CDR3 size: 15 residues. V gave up 1 base and J gave up 1 base, with 10 bases separating them.